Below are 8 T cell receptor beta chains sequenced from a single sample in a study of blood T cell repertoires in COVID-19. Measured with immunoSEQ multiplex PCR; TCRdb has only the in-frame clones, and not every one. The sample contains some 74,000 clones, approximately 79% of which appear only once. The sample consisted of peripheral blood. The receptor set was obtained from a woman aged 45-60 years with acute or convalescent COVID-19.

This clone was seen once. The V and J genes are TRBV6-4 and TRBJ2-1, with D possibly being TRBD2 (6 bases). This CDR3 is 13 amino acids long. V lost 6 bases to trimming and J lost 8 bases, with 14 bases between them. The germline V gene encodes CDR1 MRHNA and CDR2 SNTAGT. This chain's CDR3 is CASSTGLGYEQFF. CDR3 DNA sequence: TGTGCCAGCAGCACGGGACTTGGGTATGAGCAGTTCTTC.

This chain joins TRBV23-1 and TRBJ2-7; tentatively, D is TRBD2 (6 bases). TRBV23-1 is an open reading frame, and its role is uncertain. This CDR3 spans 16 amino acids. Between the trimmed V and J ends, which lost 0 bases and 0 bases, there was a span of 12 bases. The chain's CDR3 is CASSQSHGGCSYEQYF. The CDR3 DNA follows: TGCGCCAGCAGTCAATCCCACGGAGGGTGCTCCTACGAGCAGTACTTC.

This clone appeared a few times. The CDR3 sequence is CASSWDRGSGNTIYF. For the CDR3, the DNA is TGTGCCAGCAGTTGGGACAGGGGCTCTGGAAACACCATATATTTT. The chain couples TRBV6-5 to TRBJ1-3; 10 bases match TRBD1. Trimming cost V 4 bases and J 0 bases; bases outside gene matches: 0. CDR3 size: 15 residues. The germline CDR1 and CDR2 sequences are MNHEY and SVGAGI.

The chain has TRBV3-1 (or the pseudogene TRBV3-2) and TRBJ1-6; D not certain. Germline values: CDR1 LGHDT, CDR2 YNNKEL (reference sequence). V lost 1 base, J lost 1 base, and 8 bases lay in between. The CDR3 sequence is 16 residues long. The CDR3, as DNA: TGTGCCAGCAGCCAAGTGTCTTTGTCCTATAATTCACCCCTCCACTTT. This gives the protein CASSQVSLSYNSPLHF.

The CDR3 spells CASSFWAAGPGFEQYF. Written as DNA, the CDR3 is TGTGCCAGCAGTTTCTGGGCCGCGGGACCTGGGTTCGAGCAGTACTTC. The J gene is TRBJ2-7, the V gene TRBV27, with D possibly matching TRBD2 (6 bases). CDR1 is MNHEY, CDR2 SMNVEV, per germline (reference sequence). CDR3 length: 16 residues. V lost 3 bases and J 6 bases, leaving 21 bases between the germline ends.

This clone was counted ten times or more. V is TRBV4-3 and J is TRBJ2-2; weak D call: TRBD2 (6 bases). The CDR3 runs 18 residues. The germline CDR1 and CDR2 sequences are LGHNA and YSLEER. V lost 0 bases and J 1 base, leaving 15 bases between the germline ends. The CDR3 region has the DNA TGCGCCAGCAGCCAAGAGGCTTTAGCGGTCTTGAACACCGGGGAGCTGTTTTTT. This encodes CASSQEALAVLNTGELFF.

CDR3 nucleotide sequence: TGTGCCAGCAGCTTAGGCGTCTCTGGAAACACCATATATTTT. Residues: CASSLGVSGNTIYF. The chain recombines TRBV7-9 with TRBJ1-3; D gene uncertain. The germline V gene encodes CDR1 SEHNR and CDR2 FQNEAQ (reference sequence). This CDR3 region has 14 residues. V lost 1 base to trimming and J lost 0 bases, with 4 bases between them.

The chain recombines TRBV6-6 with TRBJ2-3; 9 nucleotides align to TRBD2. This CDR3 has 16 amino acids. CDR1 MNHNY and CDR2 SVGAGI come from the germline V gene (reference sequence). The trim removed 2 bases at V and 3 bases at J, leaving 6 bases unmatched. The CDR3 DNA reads TGTGCCAGCAGTTACGGCGGACTAGCGAGGACAGATACGCAGTATTTT. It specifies CASSYGGLARTDTQYF.